The clone carrying this T cell receptor beta chain was seen a few times. The antigen is undetermined. The data stem from a study of cytomegalovirus exposure and HLA in healthy donors. Study-wide points: Analyses of presence and absence presupposed an approximately uniform sequencing depth across donors. Researchers catalogued some 160 TCR beta chains as cytomegalovirus-associated. What was likely a sequencing artifact was a cluster of highly shared sequence variants. Several top significant clusters appeared, in a later analysis, to be linked to common viral pathogens.

PCR used 60 Vbeta primers and 13 Jbeta primers. Generated by immunoSEQ multiplex PCR, the TCRdb table keeps only in-frame clones and is missing some. The table includes over 150,000 clones, 84% detected once. Sequences were obtained from PBMCs. The source is a man younger than 30 in good health and CMV-seronegative.

The CDR3 is CASSQGRVAEAFF. CDR3 sequence (DNA): TGCGCCAGCAGCCAGGGCAGGGTCGCTGAAGCTTTCTTT. The J gene is TRBJ1-1, the V gene TRBV4-3, with D perhaps matching TRBD1 (5 bases). V gave up 3 bases and J gave up 6 bases, with 11 bases separating them. The germline CDR1 and CDR2 sequences are LGHNA and YSLEER. This CDR3 comprises 13 residues.